The T cell receptor beta chain under discussion was sequenced for a study of blood T cell repertoires in COVID-19. Background on the study: Samples taken during acute and convalescent COVID-19 were collected in the United States, Italy and Spain.

V lost 5 bases to trimming and J lost 0 bases, with 20 bases between them. This CDR3 region has 17 residues. CDR1 and CDR2 from the germline V gene are MNHNY and SVGAGI (reference sequence). In the original analysis: Using reference gene primer amplification, nucleated cell counts were estimated. TCRdb's table, derived via immunoSEQ multiplex PCR, lists solely in-frame clones and lacks some. V and J calls and clone size come straight from that table; D and trimming were deduced from the DNA. The data hold some 200,000 clones, with around 90% observed a single time. This chain joins TRBV6-6 and TRBJ2-7, with a tentative D call TRBD2 (5 bases). This clonotype originated in a man between 70 and 80 years old with acute or convalescent COVID-19. The source material was peripheral blood. The CDR3 DNA reads TGTGCCAGCAGTCGCCAAAGGACTGAAAGGAGCTCCTACGAGCAGTACTTC. Its translation is CASSRQRTERSSYEQYF.